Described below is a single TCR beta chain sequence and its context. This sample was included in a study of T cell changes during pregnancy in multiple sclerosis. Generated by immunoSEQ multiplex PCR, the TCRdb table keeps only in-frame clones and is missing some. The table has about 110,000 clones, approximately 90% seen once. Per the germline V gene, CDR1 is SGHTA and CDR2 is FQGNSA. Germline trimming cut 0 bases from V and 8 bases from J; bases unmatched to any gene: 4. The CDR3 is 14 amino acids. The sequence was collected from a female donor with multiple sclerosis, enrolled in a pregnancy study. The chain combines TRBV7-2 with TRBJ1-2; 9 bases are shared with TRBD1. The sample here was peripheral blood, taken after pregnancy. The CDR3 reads CASSLAGTGQGYTF. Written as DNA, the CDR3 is TGTGCCAGCAGCTTAGCGGGGACAGGGCAGGGCTACACCTTC.